Described below is a single T cell receptor (beta chain) sequence and its context. Other DNA sequences from this sample encode an identical CDR3 as well. TCRdb's copy holds only in-frame clones and misses some; the assay was immunoSEQ multiplex PCR. The data contain about 2,200,000 clones, 93% of them seen just once; the ten biggest clones take up under 2%. In the naive CD8 group, cells lacked CD45RO and were positively selected for CCR7, so terminally differentiated effector memory CD45RA+ cells were left out. This sample is part of a study of shared clonotypes between healthy human individuals. The CDR3 is made up of 11 amino acids. Germline V gives CDR1 MDHEN, CDR2 SYDVKM. Between the trimmed V and J ends, which lost 3 bases and 3 bases, there was a span of 3 bases.

The sample consisted of naive CD8+ T cells from PBMCs. This clonotype was sampled from a man younger than 30 in good health. Some clones in this sample may be carry-over from other donors' samples. The V gene is TRBV28, the J gene TRBJ2-7; no firm D call. CDR3 residues: CASSFSYEQYF. DNA of the CDR3: TGTGCCAGCAGTTTCAGCTACGAGCAGTACTTC. Full variable domain (rest looked up from reference TRBV28 and TRBJ2-7): DVKVTQSSRYLVKRTGEKVFLECVQDMDHENMFWYRQDPGLGLRLIYFSYDVKMKEKGDIPEGYSVSREKKERFSLILESASTNQTSMYLCASSFSYEQYFGPGTRLTVT.